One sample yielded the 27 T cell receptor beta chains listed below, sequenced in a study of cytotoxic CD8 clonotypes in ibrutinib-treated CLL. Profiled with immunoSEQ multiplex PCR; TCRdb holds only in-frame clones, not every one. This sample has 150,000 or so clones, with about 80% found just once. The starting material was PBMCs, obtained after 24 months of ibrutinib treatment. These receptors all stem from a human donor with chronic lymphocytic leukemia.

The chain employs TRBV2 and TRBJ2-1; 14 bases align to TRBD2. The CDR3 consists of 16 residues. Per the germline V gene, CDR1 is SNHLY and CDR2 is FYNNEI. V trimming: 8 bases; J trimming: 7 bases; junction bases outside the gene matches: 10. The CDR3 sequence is CASQTSGRGWWNEQFF. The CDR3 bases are TGTGCCAGCCAGACTAGCGGGAGGGGATGGTGGAATGAGCAGTTCTTC.

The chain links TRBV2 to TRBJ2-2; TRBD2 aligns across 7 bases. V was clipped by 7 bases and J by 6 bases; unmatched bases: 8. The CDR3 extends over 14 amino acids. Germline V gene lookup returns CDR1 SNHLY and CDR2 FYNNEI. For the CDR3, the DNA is TGTGCCAGCACGGGACTAAGAGATCCCGGGGAGCTGTTTTTT. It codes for CASTGLRDPGELFF.

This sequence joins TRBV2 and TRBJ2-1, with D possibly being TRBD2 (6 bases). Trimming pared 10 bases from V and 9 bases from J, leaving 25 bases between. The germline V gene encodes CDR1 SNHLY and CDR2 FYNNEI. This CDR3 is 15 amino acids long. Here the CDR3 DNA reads TGTGCCACCAAATGGGGAGCGGGTAGATCTCTTGAGCAGTTCTTC. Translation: CATKWGAGRSLEQFF.

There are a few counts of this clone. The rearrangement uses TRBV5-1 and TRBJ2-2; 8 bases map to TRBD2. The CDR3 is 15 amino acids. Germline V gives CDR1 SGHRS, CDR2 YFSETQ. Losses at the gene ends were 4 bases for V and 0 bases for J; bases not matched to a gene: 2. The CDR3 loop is CASSRGGTNTGELFF. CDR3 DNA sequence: TGCGCCAGCAGCCGCGGGGGGACGAACACCGGGGAGCTGTTTTTT.

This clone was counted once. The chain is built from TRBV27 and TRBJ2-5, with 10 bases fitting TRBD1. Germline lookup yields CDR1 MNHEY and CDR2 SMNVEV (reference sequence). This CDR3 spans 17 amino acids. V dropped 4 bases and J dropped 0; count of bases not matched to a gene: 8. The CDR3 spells CASSSPRTGGYQETQYF. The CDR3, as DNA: TGTGCCAGCAGTTCCCCCCGGACAGGGGGGTACCAAGAGACCCAGTACTTC.

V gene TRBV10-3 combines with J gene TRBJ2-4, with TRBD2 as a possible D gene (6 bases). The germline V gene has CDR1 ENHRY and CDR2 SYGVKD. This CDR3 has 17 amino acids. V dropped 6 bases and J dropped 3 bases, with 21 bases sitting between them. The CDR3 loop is CAISGGPTTLVKNIQYF. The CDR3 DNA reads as TGTGCCATCAGCGGGGGACCCACGACGTTGGTCAAAAACATTCAGTACTTC.

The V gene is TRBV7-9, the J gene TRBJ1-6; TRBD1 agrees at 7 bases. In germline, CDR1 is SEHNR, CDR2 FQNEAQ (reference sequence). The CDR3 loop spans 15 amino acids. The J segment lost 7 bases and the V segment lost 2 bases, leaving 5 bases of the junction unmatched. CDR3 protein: CASSLLAGGNSPLHF. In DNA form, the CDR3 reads TGTGCCAGCAGCTTATTGGCAGGGGGGAATTCACCCCTCCACTTT.

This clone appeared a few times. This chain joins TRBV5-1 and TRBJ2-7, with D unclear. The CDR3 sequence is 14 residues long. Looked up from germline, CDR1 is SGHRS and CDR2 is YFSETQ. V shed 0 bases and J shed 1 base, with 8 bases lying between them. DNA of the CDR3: TGCGCCAGCAGCTTGGCCCCGATGTCCTACGAGCAGTACTTC. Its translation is CASSLAPMSYEQYF.

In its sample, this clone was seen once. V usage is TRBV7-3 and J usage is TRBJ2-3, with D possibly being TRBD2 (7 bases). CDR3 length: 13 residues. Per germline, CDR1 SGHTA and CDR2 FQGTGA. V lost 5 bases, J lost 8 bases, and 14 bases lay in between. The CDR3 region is CASSPGGGGTQYF. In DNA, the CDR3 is TGTGCCAGCAGCCCCGGGGGAGGGGGTACGCAGTATTTT.

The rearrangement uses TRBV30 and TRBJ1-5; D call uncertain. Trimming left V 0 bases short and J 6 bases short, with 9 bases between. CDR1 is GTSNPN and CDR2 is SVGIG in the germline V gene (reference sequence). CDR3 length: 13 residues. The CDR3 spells CAWSVGLVQPQHF. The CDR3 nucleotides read TGTGCCTGGAGTGTCGGCTTGGTTCAGCCCCAGCATTTT.

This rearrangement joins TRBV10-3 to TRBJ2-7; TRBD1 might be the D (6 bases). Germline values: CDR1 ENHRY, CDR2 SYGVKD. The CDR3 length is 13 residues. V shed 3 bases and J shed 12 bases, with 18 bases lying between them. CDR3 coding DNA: TGTGCCATCAGTGACCCGCGGGCAGGGGCGTTGTACTTC. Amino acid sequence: CAISDPRAGALYF.

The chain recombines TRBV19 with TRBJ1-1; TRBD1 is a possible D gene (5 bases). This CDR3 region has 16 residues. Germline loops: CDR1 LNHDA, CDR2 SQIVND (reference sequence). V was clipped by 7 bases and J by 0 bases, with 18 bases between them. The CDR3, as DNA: TGTGCCAGTATTGGGGGGTCAGCAACTTTGAACACTGAAGCTTTCTTT. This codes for CASIGGSATLNTEAFF.

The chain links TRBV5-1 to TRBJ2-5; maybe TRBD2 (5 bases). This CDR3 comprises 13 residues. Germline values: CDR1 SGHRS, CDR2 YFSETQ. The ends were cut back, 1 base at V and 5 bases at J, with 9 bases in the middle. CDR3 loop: CASSLRASETQYF. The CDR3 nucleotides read TGCGCCAGCAGCTTGAGGGCTAGCGAGACCCAGTACTTC.

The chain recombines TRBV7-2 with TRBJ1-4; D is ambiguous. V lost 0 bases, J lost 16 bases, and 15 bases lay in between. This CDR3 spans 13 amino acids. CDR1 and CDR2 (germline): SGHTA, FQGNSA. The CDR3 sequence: CASSLAPGGRGFF. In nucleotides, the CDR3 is TGTGCCAGCAGCTTAGCCCCCGGCGGACGGGGGTTTTTT.

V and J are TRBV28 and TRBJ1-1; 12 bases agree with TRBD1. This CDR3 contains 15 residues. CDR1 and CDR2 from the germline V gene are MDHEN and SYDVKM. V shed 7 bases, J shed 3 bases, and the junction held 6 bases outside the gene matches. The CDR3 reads CASTSGQGAYTEAFF. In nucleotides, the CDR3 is TGTGCCAGCACCTCGGGACAGGGGGCGTACACTGAAGCTTTCTTT.

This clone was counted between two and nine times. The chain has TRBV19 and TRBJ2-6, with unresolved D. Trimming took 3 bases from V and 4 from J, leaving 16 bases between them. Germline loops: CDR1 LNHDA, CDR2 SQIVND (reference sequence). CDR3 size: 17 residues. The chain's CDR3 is CASSMGRGRTGANVLTF. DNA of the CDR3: TGTGCCAGTAGTATGGGCCGAGGTCGCACCGGGGCCAACGTCCTGACTTTC.

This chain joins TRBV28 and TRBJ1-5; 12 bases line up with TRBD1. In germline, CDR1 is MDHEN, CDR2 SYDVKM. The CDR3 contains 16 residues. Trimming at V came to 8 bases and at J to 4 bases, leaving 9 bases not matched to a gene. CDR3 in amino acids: CASRGDRGLGNQPQHF. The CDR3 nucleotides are TGTGCCAGCCGGGGGGACAGGGGGCTGGGAAATCAGCCCCAGCATTTT.

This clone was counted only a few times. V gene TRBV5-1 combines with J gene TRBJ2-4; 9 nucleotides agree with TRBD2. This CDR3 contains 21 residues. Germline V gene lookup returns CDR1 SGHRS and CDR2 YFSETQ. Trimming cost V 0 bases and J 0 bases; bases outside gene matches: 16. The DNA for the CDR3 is TGCGCCAGCAGCTTGGGCCCCTCCCTAGCGGGGAGCTACCGAGCCAAAAACATTCAGTACTTC. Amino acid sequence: CASSLGPSLAGSYRAKNIQYF.

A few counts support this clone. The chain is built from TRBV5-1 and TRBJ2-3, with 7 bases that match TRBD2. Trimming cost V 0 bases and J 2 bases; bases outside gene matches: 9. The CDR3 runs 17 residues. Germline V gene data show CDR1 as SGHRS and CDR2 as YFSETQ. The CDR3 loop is CASSLGGLADDTDTQYF. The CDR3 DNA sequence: TGCGCCAGCAGCTTGGGGGGTCTAGCGGACGACACAGATACGCAGTATTTT.

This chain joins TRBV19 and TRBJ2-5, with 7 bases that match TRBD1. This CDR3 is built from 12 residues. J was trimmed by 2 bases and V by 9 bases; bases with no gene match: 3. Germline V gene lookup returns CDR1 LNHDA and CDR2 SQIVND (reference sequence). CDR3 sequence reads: CASQGQQETQYF. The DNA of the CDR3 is TGTGCCAGCCAGGGACAGCAAGAGACCCAGTACTTC.

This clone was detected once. The CDR3 DNA reads as TGTGCCAGCAGCCCCGAAGGGGGGGGCTACGAGCAGTACTTC. Translated: CASSPEGGGYEQYF. The chain recombines TRBV5-4 with TRBJ2-7, with D possibly matching TRBD2 (7 bases). The CDR3 is 14 amino acids. V gave up 4 bases and J gave up 3 bases, with 14 bases separating them. Germline V CDR1 and CDR2: SGHNT, YYREEE (reference sequence).

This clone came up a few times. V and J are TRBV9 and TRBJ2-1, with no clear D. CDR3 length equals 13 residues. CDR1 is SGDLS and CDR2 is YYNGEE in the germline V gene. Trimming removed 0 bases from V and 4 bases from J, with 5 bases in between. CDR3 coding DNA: TGTGCCAGCAGCGTAGCGCTGTACAATGAGCAGTTCTTC. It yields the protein CASSVALYNEQFF.

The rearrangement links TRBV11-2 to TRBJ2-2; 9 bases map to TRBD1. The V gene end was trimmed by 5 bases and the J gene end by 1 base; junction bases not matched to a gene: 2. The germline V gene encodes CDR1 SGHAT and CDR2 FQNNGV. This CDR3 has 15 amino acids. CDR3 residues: CASSHRGRNTGELFF. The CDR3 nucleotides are TGTGCCAGCAGCCACAGGGGGCGGAACACCGGGGAGCTGTTTTTT.

In DNA form, the CDR3 reads TGCAGTGGGCAGGATCACTACGAGCAGTACTTC. Translated, it gives CSGQDHYEQYF. The chain couples TRBV20-1 to TRBJ2-7; unclear D gene. Germline CDR1 is DFQATT and CDR2 is SNEGSKA (reference sequence). The ends were cut back, 7 bases at V and 3 bases at J, with 10 bases in the middle. There are 11 residues in the CDR3.

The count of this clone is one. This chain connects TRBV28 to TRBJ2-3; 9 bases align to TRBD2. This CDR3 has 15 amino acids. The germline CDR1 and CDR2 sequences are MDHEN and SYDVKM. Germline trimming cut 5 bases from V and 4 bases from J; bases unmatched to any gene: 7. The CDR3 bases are TGTGCCAGCAGTAAAGCGGGAGGCCCGGCAGATACGCAGTATTTT. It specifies CASSKAGGPADTQYF.

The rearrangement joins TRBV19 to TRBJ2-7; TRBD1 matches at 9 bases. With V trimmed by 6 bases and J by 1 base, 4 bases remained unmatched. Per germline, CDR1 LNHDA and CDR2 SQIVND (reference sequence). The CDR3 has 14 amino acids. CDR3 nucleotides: TGTGCCAGTAGCCGGACAGGGGCATCCTACGAGCAGTACTTC. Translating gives CASSRTGASYEQYF.

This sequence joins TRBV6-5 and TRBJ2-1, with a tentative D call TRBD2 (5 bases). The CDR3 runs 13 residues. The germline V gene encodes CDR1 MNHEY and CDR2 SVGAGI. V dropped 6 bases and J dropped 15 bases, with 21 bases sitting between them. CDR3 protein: CASSPEGLRVRFF. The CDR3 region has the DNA TGTGCCAGCAGCCCCGAGGGCCTCCGTGTGCGGTTCTTC.